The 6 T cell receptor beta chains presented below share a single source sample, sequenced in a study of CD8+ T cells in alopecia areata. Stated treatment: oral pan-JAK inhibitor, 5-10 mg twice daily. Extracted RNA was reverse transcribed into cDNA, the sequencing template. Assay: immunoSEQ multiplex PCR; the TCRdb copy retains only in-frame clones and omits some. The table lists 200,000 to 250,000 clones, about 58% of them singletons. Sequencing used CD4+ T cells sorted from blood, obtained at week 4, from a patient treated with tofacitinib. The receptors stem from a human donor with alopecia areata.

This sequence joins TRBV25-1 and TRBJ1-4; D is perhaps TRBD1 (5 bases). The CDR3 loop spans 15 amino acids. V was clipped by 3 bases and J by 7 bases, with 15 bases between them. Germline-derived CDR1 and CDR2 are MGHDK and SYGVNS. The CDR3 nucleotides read TGTGCCAGCAGTGAGCACGGGACGGCCGGTGAAAAACTGTTTTTT. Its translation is CASSEHGTAGEKLFF.

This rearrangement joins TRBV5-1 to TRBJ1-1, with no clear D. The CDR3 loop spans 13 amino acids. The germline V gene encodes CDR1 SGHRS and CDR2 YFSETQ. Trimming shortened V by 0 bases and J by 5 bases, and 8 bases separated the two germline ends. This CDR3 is CASSLESLTEAFF. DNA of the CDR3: TGCGCCAGCAGCTTGGAGAGTCTGACTGAAGCTTTCTTT. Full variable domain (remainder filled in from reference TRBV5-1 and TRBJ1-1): KAGVTQTPRYLIKTRGQQVTLSCSPISGHRSVSWYQQTPGQGLQFLFEYFSETQRNKGNFPGRFSGRQFSNSRSEMNVSTLELGDSALYLCASSLESLTEAFFGQGTRLTVV.

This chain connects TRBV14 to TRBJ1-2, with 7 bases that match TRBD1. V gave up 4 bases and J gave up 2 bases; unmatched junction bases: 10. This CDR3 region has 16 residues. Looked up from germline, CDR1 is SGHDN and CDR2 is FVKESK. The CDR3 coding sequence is TGTGCCAGCAGCCCCACGGACAGGACAGGAAACTATGGCTACACCTTC. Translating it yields CASSPTDRTGNYGYTF.

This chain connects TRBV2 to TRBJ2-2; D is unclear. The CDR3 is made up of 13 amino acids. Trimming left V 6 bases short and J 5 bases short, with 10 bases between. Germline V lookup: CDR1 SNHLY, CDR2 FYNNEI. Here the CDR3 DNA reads TGTGCCAGCAGACTACGTCAAACCGGGGAGCTGTTTTTT. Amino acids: CASRLRQTGELFF.

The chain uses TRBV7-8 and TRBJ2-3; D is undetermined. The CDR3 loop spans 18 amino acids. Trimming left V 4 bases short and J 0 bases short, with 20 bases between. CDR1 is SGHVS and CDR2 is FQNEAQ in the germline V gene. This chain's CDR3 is CASSSRNLSPRSTDTQYF. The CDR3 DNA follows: TGTGCCAGCAGCTCCCGGAACTTAAGCCCCCGTAGCACAGATACGCAGTATTTT.

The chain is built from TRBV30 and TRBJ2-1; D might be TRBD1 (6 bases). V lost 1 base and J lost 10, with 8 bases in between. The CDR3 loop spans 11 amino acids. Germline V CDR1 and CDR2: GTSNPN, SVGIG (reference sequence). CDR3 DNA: TGTGCCTGGAGTGACAGGGAGGAGCAGTTCTTC. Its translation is CAWSDREEQFF.